A selection of T cell receptor beta chains follows, all from one sample in a study of blood T cells in healthy people across ages. TCRdb reprocessed the 5' RACE reads via MiXCR and lists one record per CDR3 protein. This sample yields about 1,800,000 distinct CDR3 sequences, of which roughly 28% are seen a single time; more than 6% belongs to the top ten. Sequencing was done on a sample of blood. These receptors were obtained from a woman in her twenties or thirties in good health. CDR3s include the opening cysteine and the closing phenylalanine or tryptophan. A D gene is named only where the DNA matches it firmly. Part of the rows lack a size; the others show once, few, many or a class for expanded clones.

clone size | D gene | J gene | V gene | CDR3 protein | CDR3 DNA
few | NA | TRBJ2-7 | TRBV7-9 | CASSTLSGTRSYEQYF | TGTGCCAGCAGCACACTATCCGGGACACGCTCCTACGAGCAGTACTTC
NA | NA | TRBJ1-5 | TRBV5-1 | CASSLDAGGGNQPQHF | TGCGCCAGCAGCTTGGATGCGGGGGGCGGCAATCAGCCCCAGCATTTT
NA | TRBD1 | TRBJ2-5 | TRBV19 | CASSAGTGGMETQYF | TGTGCCAGTAGTGCCGGGACAGGGGGCATGGAGACCCAGTACTTC
few | NA | TRBJ2-5 | TRBV5-5 | CASSPPPGEVAGELETQYF | TGTGCCAGCAGCCCTCCCCCTGGGGAGGTAGCCGGAGAACTGGAGACCCAGTACTTC
few | NA | TRBJ1-2 | TRBV7-9 | CTSGQSNDGYTF | TGTACCAGTGGACAGTCTAATGATGGCTACACCTTC
few | TRBD1 | TRBJ2-7 | TRBV7-2 | CASRIPGQPYEQYF | TGTGCCAGCAGGATACCGGGACAGCCCTACGAGCAGTACTTC
NA | NA | TRBJ1-2 | TRBV20-1 | CSARESWRSYGYTF | TGCAGTGCTAGAGAGTCATGGCGAAGCTATGGCTACACCTTC
NA | NA | TRBJ2-5 | TRBV20-1 | CSATPGARETQYF | TGCAGTGCAACGCCGGGAGCCCGAGAGACCCAGTACTTC
NA | NA | TRBJ1-4 | TRBV7-8 | CASSLEERGTNEKLFF | TGTGCCAGCAGCTTAGAGGAGCGGGGGACTAATGAAAAACTGTTTTTT
NA | TRBD1 | TRBJ1-5 | TRBV6-2/TRBV6-3 | CASSYIGGGQPQHF | TGTGCCAGCAGCTACATAGGGGGCGGACAGCCCCAGCATTTT
NA | NA | TRBJ2-7 | TRBV12-5 | CASGGSWDEQYF | TGTGCTAGTGGCGGATCCTGGGACGAGCAGTACTTC
many | TRBD1 | TRBJ1-2 | TRBV7-9 | CASSLSGTANYGYTF | TGTGCCAGCAGCTTAAGTGGGACAGCCAACTATGGCTACACCTTC
NA | NA | TRBJ2-7 | TRBV29-1 | CSVEGGFEQYF | TGCAGCGTTGAAGGAGGGTTCGAGCAGTACTTC
few | NA | TRBJ2-5 | TRBV6-1 | CASSEYQGETQYF | TGTGCCAGCAGTGAATATCAGGGGGAGACCCAGTACTTC
NA | TRBD2 | TRBJ2-1 | TRBV13 | CASSLVTSGVSYNEQFF | TGTGCCAGCAGCTTAGTAACTAGCGGGGTATCCTACAATGAGCAGTTCTTC
many | TRBD1 | TRBJ2-5 | TRBV12-3/TRBV12-4 | CASSTPPGGEETQYF | TGTGCCAGCAGTACCCCGCCAGGGGGTGAAGAGACCCAGTACTTC
NA | NA | TRBJ1-2 | TRBV6-1 | CASSEDIIYGYTF | TGTGCCAGCAGTGAAGATATAATTTATGGCTACACCTTC
NA | NA | TRBJ1-6 | TRBV7-9 | CASTGDTRSPLHF | TGTGCCAGCACCGGGGACACGAGATCACCCCTCCACTTT
NA | NA | TRBJ2-5 | TRBV7-2 | CASSLEGGVGTQYF | TGTGCCAGCAGCTTAGAAGGGGGGGTAGGGACCCAGTACTTC
NA | NA | TRBJ2-7 | TRBV5-6 | CASSFYGFGEQYF | TGTGCCAGCAGCTTCTACGGTTTTGGCGAGCAGTACTTC
NA | NA | TRBJ1-2 | TRBV5-8 | CASTLGGSNYGYTF | TGTGCCAGCACCCTGGGTGGGTCGAACTATGGCTACACCTTC
few | NA | TRBJ1-1 | TRBV7-2 | CVSSPHGTNTEAFF | TGTGTCAGCAGCCCGCACGGGACTAACACTGAAGCTTTCTTT
NA | NA | TRBJ2-6 | TRBV5-1 | CASSSLTGSGANVLTF | TGCGCCAGCAGCTCCTTAACAGGGAGCGGGGCCAACGTCCTGACTTTC
few | NA | TRBJ2-7 | TRBV10-2 | CASRATVRPYEQYF | TGCGCCAGCAGGGCGACAGTACGCCCCTACGAGCAGTACTTC
many | TRBD2 | TRBJ2-7 | TRBV12-3/TRBV12-4 | CASSSGLPNTEQYF | TGTGCCAGCAGTTCGGGACTACCAAATACGGAGCAGTACTTC
NA | TRBD1 | TRBJ2-3 | TRBV7-9 | CASSITGGTDTQYF | TGTGCCAGCAGCATCACAGGGGGCACAGATACGCAGTATTTT